This TCR beta chain is from a study of radiation and T cells in renal cell carcinoma. Germline assignment: CDR1 SGHAT and CDR2 FQDESV (reference sequence). The V end was cut by 3 bases, the J end by 5 bases, with 11 bases between. This CDR3 has 14 residues. Sample time point: baseline pretreatment blood. Treatment defined: 15 Gy SBRT to primary tumor, nephrectomy 4 weeks later. Blood was sampled at baseline, 2 weeks and 4 weeks after SBRT. Using immunoSEQ multiplex PCR, the repertoire was profiled, and TCRdb retains in-frame clones only, with some absent. The sample has 150,000 or so clones, about 88% seen once.

The sample was blood, taken from a patient whose treatment included radiotherapy and nephrectomy. This TCR was sampled from a woman in her 50s with renal cell carcinoma. V and J are TRBV11-1 and TRBJ2-1; D gene unclear. The CDR3 DNA is TGTGCCAGCAGCTTCGTGAGAGAAAACAATGAGCAGTTCTTC. Its protein product is CASSFVRENNEQFF.